Following are 18 T cell receptor beta chains from one sample sequenced in a study of CD8 T cells in ankylosing spondylitis. MiXCR, run by TCRdb on the 5' RACE reads, gives a single entry per CDR3 protein. The table lists 180,000 or so distinct CDR3 sequences, approximately 10% of them singletons. Sequenced input: blood, either unsorted or a sorted T cell fraction (not recorded which). The receptors stem from a male donor with ankylosing spondylitis or in good health (not recorded which).

The chain has TRBV29-1 and TRBJ2-7; perhaps TRBD2 as D (6 bases). V was trimmed by 6 bases and J by 2 bases, leaving 14 bases between them. Germline V lookup: CDR1 SQVTM, CDR2 ANQGSEA. The CDR3 runs 13 residues. CDR3 DNA: TGCAGCGTCCCCGGGACTCTTGCCTACGAGCAGTACTTC. Protein: CSVPGTLAYEQYF.

The chain links TRBV5-1 to TRBJ2-7; no clear D gene. Trimming removed 0 bases from V and 5 bases from J, with 9 bases in between. CDR3 size: 13 residues. Germline V gene lookup returns CDR1 SGHRS and CDR2 YFSETQ. In nucleotides, the CDR3 is TGCGCCAGCAGCTTGGACCCCGAGGACGAGCAGTACTTC. Protein product: CASSLDPEDEQYF.

This clonotype was counted many times. This rearrangement joins TRBV5-1 to TRBJ1-1; D not certain. Germline V gives CDR1 SGHRS, CDR2 YFSETQ. The CDR3 sequence is 14 residues long. Trimming stripped 4 bases from V and 4 bases from J, with 14 bases between. The chain's CDR3 is CASSPTNRGTEAFF. CDR3 nucleotide sequence: TGCGCCAGCAGCCCAACCAACAGAGGCACTGAAGCTTTCTTT. The full variable domain, its missing parts supplied by reference TRBV5-1 and TRBJ1-1, is KAGVTQTPRYLIKTRGQQVTLSCSPISGHRSVSWYQQTPGQGLQFLFEYFSETQRNKGNFPGRFSGRQFSNSRSEMNVSTLELGDSALYLCASSPTNRGTEAFFGQGTRLTVV.

This clonotype was recorded a few times. This rearrangement joins TRBV6-5 to TRBJ2-1, with D unresolved. V was clipped by 3 bases and J by 1 base, with 7 bases between them. The germline gives CDR1 MNHEY, CDR2 SVGAGI. CDR3 length equals 14 residues. The CDR3 DNA sequence: TGTGCCAGCAGTTATTTCAAGTCCTACAATGAGCAGTTCTTC. Its protein product is CASSYFKSYNEQFF.

Many counts were recorded for this clonotype. The V gene is TRBV6-2 or TRBV6-3, the J gene TRBJ1-5, with D maybe TRBD1 (6 bases). The CDR3 is made up of 15 amino acids. Germline loops: CDR1 MNHEY, CDR2 SVGEGT. The V end lost 6 bases, the J end lost 2 bases, and 14 bases lay between the germline ends. The DNA of the CDR3 is TGTGCCAGCAGCAGTACAGGGACCCGCAATCAGCCCCAGCATTTT. Translation: CASSSTGTRNQPQHF.

This clonotype has at least ten counts. V and J are TRBV20-1 and TRBJ1-1, with D unclear. V was shortened by 3 bases and J by 5 bases, with 13 bases between the two germline ends. The CDR3 is 13 residues long. CDR1 is DFQATT and CDR2 is SNEGSKA in the germline V gene (reference sequence). The CDR3 region is CSASLRVRTEAFF. The DNA of the CDR3 is TGCAGTGCTAGCTTAAGGGTTAGGACTGAAGCTTTCTTT.

This chain joins TRBV5-1 and TRBJ2-2, with TRBD1 matching 12 bases. V trimming: 3 bases; J trimming: 7 bases; junction bases outside the gene matches: 10. The CDR3 loop spans 17 amino acids. Germline CDR1 and CDR2: SGHRS and YFSETQ. DNA of the CDR3: TGCGCCAGCAGCTGGACTTCCGGGACAGGGGGCGGCGGGGAGCTGTTTTTT. Translated: CASSWTSGTGGGGELFF.

The sample holds many counts of this clonotype. The chain combines TRBV12-3 or TRBV12-4 with TRBJ1-5, with D unresolved. CDR3 length: 14 amino acids. Deletions cut 6 bases from V and 1 base from J, with 10 bases between. The CDR3 bases are TGTGCCAGCAGGCCGACCAGGAGCAATCAGCCCCAGCATTTT. Its protein is CASRPTRSNQPQHF.

This clonotype came up many times. CDR3 DNA sequence: TGTGCCAGCAGCCCCACCGGCGGGGAGCTGTTTTTT. This sequence encodes CASSPTGGELFF. The chain combines TRBV27 with TRBJ2-2; D call uncertain. The CDR3 sequence is 12 residues long. The V and J ends lost 6 bases and 7 bases respectively, with 9 bases between them. CDR1 is MNHEY, CDR2 SMNVEV, per germline (reference sequence).

This clonotype was counted between two and nine times. This may be a read error, as it is one base from a much larger clone. This sequence joins TRBV30 and TRBJ2-1, with D unclear. Germline CDR1 is GTSNPN and CDR2 is SVGIG (reference sequence). The CDR3 spans 11 residues. Written as DNA, the CDR3 is TGTGCCTGGCATTCCTACAATGTGCAGTTCTTC. This translates into CAWHSYNVQFF.

Only a few counts were recorded for this clonotype. This chain links TRBV6-2 or TRBV6-3 with TRBJ2-5, with D possibly TRBD1 on 5 matching bases. V was cut by 7 bases and J by 1 base, with 16 bases left in between. Germline loops: CDR1 MNHEY, CDR2 SVGEGT. The CDR3 has 15 amino acids. For the CDR3, the DNA is TGTGCCAGCACTTATCGCACAGGCCTCCAAGAGACCCAGTACTTC. It encodes CASTYRTGLQETQYF.

This clonotype was seen repeatedly, ten times or more. The chain employs TRBV7-8 and TRBJ2-5; D is unresolved. CDR3 size: 15 residues. Trimming left V 1 base short and J 2 bases short, with 11 bases between. Germline CDR1 and CDR2: SGHVS and FQNEAQ. The CDR3 loop reads CASSLVIGSQETQYF. The CDR3 DNA reads TGTGCCAGCAGCTTAGTGATAGGTTCTCAAGAGACCCAGTACTTC. The full variable domain, with the rest looked up from reference TRBV7-8 and TRBJ2-5, is GAGVSQSPRYKVAKRGQDVALRCDPISGHVSLFWYQQALGQGPEFLTYFQNEAQLDKSGLPSDRFFAERPEGSVSTLKIQRTQQEDSAVYLCASSLVIGSQETQYFGPGTRLLVL.

This clonotype showed up many times. The chain carries TRBV6-1 and TRBJ1-2; D is unresolved. V was trimmed by 5 bases and J by 8 bases, leaving 18 bases between them. The CDR3 runs to 14 residues. CDR1 is MNHNS, CDR2 SASEGT, per germline. CDR3 bases: TGTGCCAGCAGTCGAGGTGGGAATATCAGAGGCTACACCTTC. It is translated as CASSRGGNIRGYTF.

This clonotype was seen ten or more times. The chain uses TRBV12-3 or TRBV12-4 and TRBJ2-3, with 10 bases that match TRBD2. After removal of 2 bases from V and 0 bases from J, the junction contained 2 bases not matched to a gene. The CDR3 spans 16 residues. CDR3 DNA: TGTGCCAGCAGTTTAATGACTAGCGGGAGCACAGATACGCAGTATTTT. It is translated as CASSLMTSGSTDTQYF.

This clonotype was counted at least ten times. The rearrangement uses TRBV18 and TRBJ2-3, with TRBD2 matching over 12 bases. Trimming at V came to 3 bases and at J to 1 base, leaving 14 bases not matched to a gene. The germline CDR1 and CDR2 sequences are KGHSH and LQKENI. CDR3 length: 20 residues. The CDR3 nucleotides read TGTGCCAGCTCACCGCGATCTCTAGCGGGAGGGCCAAAGGGCACAGATACGCAGTATTTT. Protein: CASSPRSLAGGPKGTDTQYF.

A word on this clonotype: A much larger clone differs by one base, so this may be a read error. The chain is built from TRBV4-1 and TRBJ1-1; 7 bases map to TRBD1. From germline, CDR1 is MGHRA and CDR2 YSYEKL. V gave up 6 bases and J gave up 3 bases; unmatched junction bases: 10. CDR3 length: 15 residues. The CDR3 coding sequence is TGCGCCAGCAGTTGCAGGGGGTTGGGAGACACTGAAGCTTTCTTT. Protein product: CASSCRGLGDTEAFF.

The chain couples TRBV29-1 to TRBJ1-2; D gene unclear. The CDR3 sequence is 12 residues long. With 4 bases removed from V and 10 bases from J, the gap between germline ends came to 16 bases. The V gene's germline CDR1 is SQVTM and CDR2 ANQGSEA. The CDR3 region has the DNA TGCAGCGTTGGCCGCAGGCAGAGGGACTACACCTTC. Translating it yields CSVGRRQRDYTF.

The sample holds many counts of this clonotype. V and J are TRBV25-1 and TRBJ1-1; the D is unclear. The V gene's germline CDR1 is MGHDK and CDR2 SYGVNS. The ends were cut back, 8 bases at V and 2 bases at J, with 15 bases in the middle. The CDR3 length is 14 residues. The chain's CDR3 is CASAELGTNTEAFF. In DNA, the CDR3 is TGTGCCAGCGCCGAACTGGGAACTAACACTGAAGCTTTCTTT.